This passage covers 20 T cell receptor beta chains from one sample sequenced in a study of blood T cell repertoires in COVID-19. Some clones are missing from TCRdb's copy, which holds only in-frame ones; the method was immunoSEQ multiplex PCR. The sample contains about 120,000 clones, roughly nine tenths of which appear only once. Sequences were obtained from peripheral blood. Receptor source: a man in his 70s who had recovered from COVID-19.

V gene TRBV29-1 combines with J gene TRBJ1-4; 9 nucleotides line up with TRBD1. This CDR3 spans 13 amino acids. The J segment lost 4 bases and the V segment lost 7 bases, leaving 4 bases of the junction unmatched. Germline V CDR1 and CDR2: SQVTM, ANQGSEA. CDR3 sequence: CSAKTGGNEKLFF. In nucleotides, the CDR3 is TGCAGCGCCAAGACAGGGGGTAATGAAAAACTGTTTTTT.

This chain links TRBV19 with TRBJ2-2; 8 bases are shared with TRBD1. Germline loops: CDR1 LNHDA, CDR2 SQIVND (reference sequence). Unmatched junction bases numbered 6, after V lost 5 bases and J lost 1 base. The length of the CDR3 is 16 residues. The CDR3 sequence is CASSWTGTGNTGELFF. In DNA, the CDR3 is TGTGCCAGTAGTTGGACCGGGACAGGGAACACCGGGGAGCTGTTTTTT.

The genes are TRBV15 and TRBJ1-1; D remains ambiguous. Trimming cost V 5 bases and J 12 bases, with 22 bases left between them. CDR3 length: 14 residues. CDR1 is LNHNV, CDR2 YYDKDF, per germline (reference sequence). The CDR3 nucleotides read TGTGCCACCAGCGGATTCTTGGCCGTCGGAGGTTCTTTCTTT. Translating it yields CATSGFLAVGGSFF.

The rearrangement joins TRBV4-2 to TRBJ2-5, with D possibly being TRBD2 (5 bases). Per the germline V gene, CDR1 is LGHNA and CDR2 is YNFKEQ. The CDR3 runs to 13 residues. V lost 3 bases and J lost 9, with 14 bases in between. CDR3 nucleotides: TGTGCCAGCAGCCAGTTTGGAGGATCGGCCCAGTACTTC. Protein product: CASSQFGGSAQYF.

The chain uses TRBV21-1 and TRBJ1-2. TRBV21-1 is classified as a pseudogene. CDR3 length: 14 amino acids. Here the CDR3 reads CASSKVGGLYGYTF. CDR3 sequence (DNA): TGTGCCAGCAGCAAAGTCGGGGGGCTCTATGGCTACACCTTC.

This clone has just a few counts. V gene TRBV18 combines with J gene TRBJ2-1; TRBD2 matches at 12 bases. After removal of 6 bases from V and 6 bases from J, the junction contained 3 bases not matched to a gene. Germline V gene sequence: CDR1 KGHSH, CDR2 LQKENI. This CDR3 has 14 amino acids. The CDR3 is CASSPGLAGNEQFF. The DNA of the CDR3 is TGTGCCAGCTCGCCGGGACTAGCGGGCAATGAGCAGTTCTTC.

The chain carries TRBV5-5 and TRBJ2-1; TRBD2 might be the D (6 bases). V shed 1 base and J shed 3 bases, with 11 bases lying between them. The CDR3 has 15 amino acids. CDR1 and CDR2 from the germline V gene are SGHKS and YYEKEE (reference sequence). CDR3 coding DNA: TGTGCCAGCAGCTTGCTAGCGCACGACTACAATGAGCAGTTCTTC. Encoded protein: CASSLLAHDYNEQFF. Complete variable domain (other parts from reference TRBV5-5 and TRBJ2-1): DAGVTQSPTHLIKTRGQQVTLRCSPISGHKSVSWYQQVLGQGPQFIFQYYEKEERGRGNFPDRFSARQFPNYSSELNVNALLLGDSALYLCASSLLAHDYNEQFFGPGTRLTVL.

The rearrangement uses TRBV18 and TRBJ1-2; a weak D match, TRBD1 (5 bases). Germline-derived CDR1 and CDR2 are KGHSH and LQKENI. This CDR3 region has 15 residues. V dropped 2 bases and J dropped 6 bases, with 16 bases sitting between them. The chain's CDR3 is CASSPNPARVHGYTF. In DNA form, the CDR3 reads TGTGCCAGCTCACCAAATCCGGCCAGGGTACATGGCTACACCTTC.

V and J are TRBV3-1 (or the pseudogene TRBV3-2) and TRBJ2-3, with 10 bases fitting TRBD2. CDR1 and CDR2 (germline): LGHDT, YNNKEL (reference sequence). The CDR3 is 18 amino acids. With 0 bases clipped from V and 0 bases from J, the junction kept 6 bases outside the gene matches. CDR3 loop: CASSQEGASGGSTDTQYF. DNA of the CDR3: TGTGCCAGCAGCCAAGAAGGGGCTAGCGGGGGCAGCACAGATACGCAGTATTTT.

This clone appeared a few times. The chain joins TRBV5-1 to TRBJ2-1, with a tentative D call TRBD1 (7 bases). CDR3 length: 15 residues. CDR1 SGHRS and CDR2 YFSETQ come from the germline V gene. V shed 2 bases and J shed 2 bases, with 11 bases lying between them. For the CDR3, the DNA is TGCGCCAGCAGCTTCCAGGGGGAGGCCTACAATGAGCAGTTCTTC. This translates into CASSFQGEAYNEQFF. The full variable domain, rest sourced from reference TRBV5-1 and TRBJ2-1, is KAGVTQTPRYLIKTRGQQVTLSCSPISGHRSVSWYQQTPGQGLQFLFEYFSETQRNKGNFPGRFSGRQFSNSRSEMNVSTLELGDSALYLCASSFQGEAYNEQFFGPGTRLTVL.

This chain joins TRBV24-1 and TRBJ2-3, with D possibly being TRBD2 (7 bases). Germline V gives CDR1 KGHDR, CDR2 SFDVKD. V lost 9 bases and J 0 bases, leaving 15 bases between the germline ends. CDR3 size: 15 residues. CDR3 protein: CATSVGGASTDTQYF. The DNA for the CDR3 is TGTGCCACCTCAGTGGGGGGGGCTAGCACAGATACGCAGTATTTT.

Only a few counts were recorded for this clone. The rearrangement joins TRBV6-1 to TRBJ2-7; the D gene is possibly TRBD2 (6 bases). The germline CDR1 and CDR2 sequences are MNHNS and SASEGT. The V gene lost 3 bases and the J gene lost 4 bases, with 10 bases spanning the gap. The CDR3 contains 13 residues. CDR3 bases: TGTGCCAGCAGTGAGGTACTAGCTTACGAGCAGTACTTC. Translated: CASSEVLAYEQYF.

This sequence joins TRBV4-1 and TRBJ1-2; the D gene is possibly TRBD1 (5 bases). CDR1 is MGHRA, CDR2 YSYEKL, per germline. V shed 1 base and J shed 7 bases, with 13 bases lying between them. This CDR3 has 14 residues. DNA of the CDR3: TGCGCCAGCAGCCAAGTGGGTCAGGGTAGTGGCTACACCTTC. It specifies CASSQVGQGSGYTF.

V usage is TRBV6-5 and J usage is TRBJ2-2; 10 bases are a match to TRBD2. The trim removed 2 bases at V and 4 bases at J, leaving 1 base unmatched. CDR1 MNHEY and CDR2 SVGAGI come from the germline V gene. CDR3 size: 15 residues. The CDR3 loop is CASSYSGRATGELFF. The CDR3 DNA reads as TGTGCCAGCAGTTACAGCGGGAGGGCCACCGGGGAGCTGTTTTTT.

The rearrangement links TRBV4-3 to TRBJ2-1; 7 positions match TRBD2. From germline, CDR1 is LGHNA and CDR2 YSLEER. J lost 8 bases, V lost 4 bases, and 14 bases had no gene match. The CDR3 spans 16 residues. CDR3 sequence reads: CASSPVVGGGPDEQFF. The CDR3 DNA is TGCGCCAGCAGCCCGGTCGTCGGGGGAGGGCCCGATGAGCAGTTCTTC.

This clone was observed a handful of times. The chain links TRBV28 to TRBJ1-2, with D possibly matching TRBD1 (5 bases). V lost 3 bases and J 4 bases, leaving 15 bases between the germline ends. The CDR3 is 15 amino acids. Germline V gene sequence: CDR1 MDHEN, CDR2 SYDVKM. The CDR3 protein is CASSFSIWTIYGYTF. The CDR3 nucleotides are TGTGCCAGCAGTTTCTCAATATGGACAATCTATGGCTACACCTTC.

This chain links TRBV2 with TRBJ1-5; D unclear. V was trimmed by 6 bases and J by 4 bases, leaving 4 bases between them. The CDR3 has 11 amino acids. Germline CDR1 reads SNHLY; CDR2 reads FYNNEI. In DNA, the CDR3 is TGTGCCAGCAGGTTAAATCAGCCCCAGCATTTT. Amino acids: CASRLNQPQHF.

This clone was recorded a few times. The chain has TRBV18 and TRBJ2-3; no clear D gene. Germline lookup yields CDR1 KGHSH and CDR2 LQKENI. The CDR3 consists of 14 residues. Trimming pared 2 bases from V and 2 bases from J, leaving 8 bases between. CDR3 sequence (DNA): TGTGCCAGCTCACCAGTGGCAGTCACAGATACGCAGTATTTT. Translated: CASSPVAVTDTQYF.

The chain combines TRBV30 with TRBJ2-7; TRBD1 matches 9 bases. This CDR3 is 13 amino acids long. V shed 3 bases, J shed 4 bases, and the junction held 4 bases outside the gene matches. The germline V gene has CDR1 GTSNPN and CDR2 SVGIG (reference sequence). The CDR3 coding sequence is TGTGCCTGGAGCCCGGGACAGGGTTACGAGCAGTACTTC. Translated, it gives CAWSPGQGYEQYF.

The chain combines TRBV7-3 with TRBJ2-3; D is possibly TRBD2 (7 bases). Trimming stripped 1 base from V and 4 bases from J, with 27 bases between. This CDR3 is built from 20 residues. The germline V gene encodes CDR1 SGHTA and CDR2 FQGTGA. CDR3 sequence (DNA): TGTGCCAGCAGCTTAAGGGCTAGCGGAGGCATACCCGGGGGCGCAGATACGCAGTATTTT. Amino acids: CASSLRASGGIPGGADTQYF.